This TCR beta chain comes out of a study of shared clonotypes between healthy human individuals (TCRdb year 2020). The study in broad terms: The cohort included three men and two women between 18 and 49 years of age. Blood TCR repertoires of a handful of healthy adults were deeply sequenced to estimate repertoire size and the extent of clonotype sharing between individuals. Each donor's leukapheresis produced roughly between roughly 0.85 and 10 billion PBMCs. Libraries were prepared and TCR repertoires were sequenced by different laboratories using diverse techniques, in order to increase sequencing depth and limit assay-specific biases. The paper's findings and limits, for the study overall: The small number of donors limited the genetic and exposure-history diversity represented. Only blood was sampled, and tissue TCR repertoires likely differ from those in blood. Pairwise subsampling led to the expectation that sequencing depth would affect the degree of clonotype sharing among donors.

Remarks on this clone: No cognate antigen has been identified for it. No much larger clonotype is one base removed from it; base qualities were not supplied.

V is cut back by 5 bases and J by 4 bases, with 3 bases in the junction unmatched. The CDR3 numbers 13 residues from cysteine through phenylalanine. Of all the DNA, just the CDR3 is kept, 39 bases in frame from base 1. CDR1 MDHEN and CDR2 SYDVKM were looked up in the germline V gene. Donors were healthy HIV-negative adults with no recently reported acute infections or vaccinations. Only Caucasian adults living in Nashville, Tennessee, USA were represented among the donors. For unsorted samples, about 90 million PBMCs were counted, and genomic DNA was extracted using the QIAamp DNA Blood Mini kit. Blood was obtained by leukapheresis, after which PBMCs were separated by Ficoll-Histopaque density gradient centrifugation and cryopreserved in liquid nitrogen vapor phase. TCR CDR3 regions were amplified from genomic DNA by multiplex PCR using the deep immunoSEQ assay. Genomic DNA extracted from each cell subset was distributed evenly over all wells of several immunoSEQ 96-well plates, and each plate served as one replicate. For unsorted PBMC, about 300 ng of genomic DNA, equivalent to tens of thousands of T cell genomes, went into each replicate PCR. Unsorted PBMC genomic DNA was sequenced across ten immunoSEQ deep assay plates. Purified libraries were quantified with a Qubit 3.0 fluorometer, sized on a Bioanalyzer 2100, and re-quantified with the KAPA Library Quantification kit. Every immunoSEQ 96-well plate was sequenced on a separate single-read 150-cycle Illumina NextSeq 550 flow cell. In the paper's pipeline: The immunoSEQ output contained only junctional sequences without quality scores, so filtering could not match that applied to full-length reads. Sequences were annotated with PyIR, a Python wrapper for IgBLAST v1.9, and V/J genes and CDR3 were assigned using IMGT germline references. Reads with weak V/J assignments (E-value above 1e-6), missing CDR3, stop codons, out-of-frame junctions, or ambiguous translated residues were removed. V3J clonotypes were defined as sequences sharing the same inferred V gene, J gene, and CDR3 amino acid sequence. Percentage overlap between repertoires was computed as shared unique clonotypes divided by the size of the smaller repertoire. Repertoire richness was assessed with RTK rarefaction, the Chao1 estimator, and Recon v2.1 estimates of unobserved clonotypes. Entries here come from immuneACCESS through TCRdb and include only in-frame sequences with V and J called. Some clones fail to appear in such tables; in the studies checked, an unresolved V gene covers under half of the shortfall, and the cause of the remainder is unknown. D and trimming come from the DNA, and the V and J calls and clone size come from that table. Here the sample has fewer than 650,000 clones; over 65% occur a single time. The leading ten clones occupy 10% to 15% of the sample.

This receptor was taken from a woman aged 40 to 55 in good health. Some clones in this sample may be carry-over from other donors' samples. Material for sequencing was PBMCs. Rearrangement joined TRBV28 to TRBJ1-2; TRBD1 agrees with 8 junctional bases. The nucleotides read TGTGCCAGCAGTCGGACAGGGCTCTATGGCTACACCTTC. Its protein reads: CASSRTGLYGYTF.